This entry concerns a single T cell receptor (beta chain). It lacks a known antigen. Base qualities were left out, and no much larger clone turns up one base away. This record belongs to a study of blood T cells in healthy people across ages (dated by TCRdb to the mid-2010s). Broadly, across the study: In model experiments, roughly one uniquely barcoded TCR beta cDNA molecule per two T cells was captured by template switching. The study measured age-related changes in TCR beta repertoire diversity using deep sequencing normalized with unique cDNA molecular identifiers. Four age groups were formed from the donors: young (average about 17 years), middle-aged (approximately 40), aged (about 68) and long-lived (approximately 78). Donors of different ages were randomly distributed across sequencing lanes to avoid experimental bias. The study analyzed two additional independent replicas of 1 million unique cDNA reads from the same blood draw for two donors, one aged 18 to 29 and one aged 80 or older.

Per the germline V gene (reference sequence), MNHEY is the CDR1 and SMNVEV is the CDR2. Including cysteine and phenylalanine, the CDR3 has 14 amino acids. The read is trimmed to its CDR3 DNA, 42 bases read in frame from base 1. Deletion took 8 bases off V and 1 base off J, with a span of 15 bases between the germline ends. The full study reports these points: Compared with the aged group, the long-lived group had more naive CD4+ T cells, fewer expanded clones and increased TCR diversity, suggesting age selection. There was a strong correlation between observed TCR beta diversity and the percentage of naive T cells measured by flow cytometry. Total diversity estimates from one million sequenced T cells were considered lower bounds and underestimates. Since profiling was done on bulk unsorted PBMCs, naive and antigen-experienced compartments could not be conclusively compared. Observed TCR beta diversity per million T cells fell roughly linearly with age, and a significant reduction was already apparent by age around 40. Because donor CMV infection status was unknown, age-related changes in expanded clonotypes were potentially confounded.

The roughly 39 donors, aged about 6 to 95 years, were systemically healthy Caucasian individuals from Russia. About 10 milliliters of peripheral blood were drawn from each donor into EDTA-treated Vacutainer tubes. Ficoll-Paque density-gradient centrifugation was used to isolate PBMCs, with at least 7 million obtained per sample. Total RNA, at least 5 micrograms per sample, was extracted from PBMCs with Trizol reagent. Naive CD45RAhigh/CD27high T cell percentages were measured by flow cytometry on a PBMC aliquot from every donor. The library came from 5' RACE. Sequenced on an Illumina HiSeq 2500. A second PCR of about 7 to 12 cycles was performed with a sample-barcoded 5' primer and a J-beta primer mix. A unique molecular identifier was introduced onto each TCR beta cDNA molecule by a template-switch 5' adaptor carrying 12 random nucleotides. Each sample yielded at least 2.5 million CDR3-containing paired-end reads. First-strand cDNA synthesis was performed from all RNA using the Mint cDNA synthesis kit, with priming by a TRBC-specific oligonucleotide. Following uracil-DNA glycosylase treatment, all cDNA underwent a first 18-cycle PCR with the universal primers M1SS and BC2_uni_R. From the authors' description of their analysis: For normalization, 1 million high-quality reads, each with a distinct molecular identifier, were randomly selected from each sample. Instead of being binned into consensus sequences, reads with shared molecular identifiers were discarded. MiTCR, with a Q25 quality threshold and the strictest error-elimination algorithm, was used for CDR3 identification, clonotype clustering and error correction. A nonparametric unseen species model using Euler transformation provided a lower-bound estimate of total TCR beta diversity. TCRdb reprocessed the public reads (quality trimming at Q25 with fastp, clone calling with MiXCR) and kept in-frame beta chains. For every CDR3 protein sequence, its rows merge into one entry that carries the most common genes and DNA. What appears here as the V and J calls and clone size reflects TCRdb's work, not the paper's. The sample table contains about 940,000 distinct CDR3 sequences; only one count was recorded for roughly 43% of them. The ten most abundant clones make up around an eighth of the sample.

The chain uses TRBV27 and TRBJ2-7, with TRBD1 perhaps the D gene, on 6 matching bases. The material sequenced was blood. This sequence originates from a young man in good health. CDR3 reads: CASQSRGQSYEQYF. The nucleotides are TGTGCCAGCCAGAGCCGCGGACAGTCCTACGAGCAGTACTTC.